These 11 T cell receptor beta chains were sequenced from one sample in a study of shared clonotypes between healthy human individuals. The data were produced by immunoSEQ multiplex PCR, yet TCRdb's version contains in-frame clones alone and is incomplete. This sample has roughly 650,000 clones, with roughly 96% found just once. CD45RO-negative, CCR7-positively selected cells formed the naive CD8 fraction, excluding terminally differentiated effector memory CD45RA+ cells. Sequencing was done on a sample of naive CD8+ T cells sorted from blood. Receptors were obtained from a woman between 25 and 40 years old in good health.

This chain uses TRBV7-6 with TRBJ1-5, with 9 bases aligning to TRBD1. The CDR3 consists of 19 residues. Germline trimming cut 7 bases from V and 0 bases from J; bases unmatched to any gene: 16. Germline V gene sequence: CDR1 SGHVS, CDR2 FNYEAQ. CDR3 sequence: CASNPGGTGPPYSNQPQHF. CDR3 sequence (DNA): TGTGCCAGCAACCCTGGGGGGACAGGGCCCCCTTATAGCAATCAGCCCCAGCATTTT.

This clone came up once. The V and J genes are TRBV29-1 and TRBJ2-7, with no clear D. This CDR3 region has 14 residues. Trimming removed 1 base at V and 3 bases at J, with 13 bases between. Germline lookup yields CDR1 SQVTM and CDR2 ANQGSEA. The CDR3 here is CSVEVQNSGYEQYF. The CDR3 coding sequence is TGCAGCGTTGAAGTGCAGAATTCGGGCTACGAGCAGTACTTC.

This clone was observed a few times. Additional DNA sequences in this sample encode the identical CDR3. The chain recombines TRBV19 with TRBJ2-2, with unresolved D. The germline gives CDR1 LNHDA, CDR2 SQIVND (reference sequence). With 3 bases removed from V and 8 bases from J, the gap between germline ends came to 4 bases. This CDR3 has 11 residues. The chain's CDR3 is CASSILGELFF. The CDR3 DNA sequence: TGTGCCAGTAGTATCTTAGGGGAGCTGTTTTTT.

In its sample, this clone was seen once. The J gene is TRBJ2-2, the V gene TRBV11-2; D is perhaps TRBD2 (6 bases). V lost 0 bases, J lost 9 bases, and 14 bases lay in between. The CDR3 covers 15 residues. Germline CDR1 reads SGHAT; CDR2 reads FQNNGV. The CDR3 sequence: CASSLDPEGSRELFF. As DNA, the CDR3 is TGTGCCAGCAGCTTAGATCCGGAGGGTTCCAGGGAGCTGTTTTTT.

The rearrangement joins TRBV28 to TRBJ1-2; D possibly corresponds to TRBD1 (5 bases). Trimming left V 5 bases short and J 8 bases short, with 18 bases between. From germline, CDR1 is MDHEN and CDR2 SYDVKM. The CDR3 has 14 amino acids. The DNA for the CDR3 is TGTGCCAGCAGTCCCCTCGGGCAGGGTGGCGGCTACACCTTC. Encoded protein: CASSPLGQGGGYTF.

This clone was observed once. V usage is TRBV27 and J usage is TRBJ2-5; D is ambiguous. Trimming took 7 bases from V and 5 from J, leaving 14 bases between them. CDR1 is MNHEY, CDR2 SMNVEV, per germline (reference sequence). The CDR3 contains 13 residues. For the CDR3, the DNA is TGTGCCAGCACCAACCCCGCCACGGAGACCCAGTACTTC. It specifies CASTNPATETQYF.

This chain uses TRBV15 with TRBJ2-7, with TRBD2 matching 9 bases. This CDR3 is 13 amino acids long. In germline, CDR1 is LNHNV, CDR2 YYDKDF (reference sequence). The J segment lost 3 bases and the V segment lost 6 bases, leaving 3 bases of the junction unmatched. The CDR3 DNA is TGTGCCACCAGGGTAGCGGGAGACTACGAGCAGTACTTC. This sequence encodes CATRVAGDYEQYF.

The V call is TRBV28, the J call TRBJ2-3; 12 bases fit TRBD2. J was trimmed by 1 base and V by 6 bases; bases with no gene match: 11. The germline gives CDR1 MDHEN, CDR2 SYDVKM. This CDR3 has 18 amino acids. As DNA, the CDR3 is TGTGCCAGCAGCCATGAACCACTAGCGGGAGGAGGCACAGATACGCAGTATTTT. The encoded protein is CASSHEPLAGGGTDTQYF. Using reference TRBV28 and TRBJ2-3 for the parts outside the CDR3, the full variable domain is DVKVTQSSRYLVKRTGEKVFLECVQDMDHENMFWYRQDPGLGLRLIYFSYDVKMKEKGDIPEGYSVSREKKERFSLILESASTNQTSMYLCASSHEPLAGGGTDTQYFGPGTRLTVL.

The V gene is TRBV28, the J gene TRBJ2-1; D is perhaps TRBD2 (6 bases). The CDR3 has 15 amino acids. Deletions cut 4 bases from V and 5 bases from J, with 15 bases between. Germline V gene data show CDR1 as MDHEN and CDR2 as SYDVKM. This chain's CDR3 is CASSSLGTYHNEQFF. CDR3 DNA sequence: TGTGCCAGCAGTTCACTAGGGACTTATCACAATGAGCAGTTCTTC.

V and J are TRBV15 and TRBJ2-7; possibly TRBD2 for D (6 bases). The CDR3 consists of 15 residues. Germline V CDR1 and CDR2: LNHNV, YYDKDF (reference sequence). Trimming cost V 1 base and J 5 bases, with 15 bases left between them. CDR3 sequence reads: CATSRGGEFTHEQYF. For the CDR3, the DNA is TGTGCCACCAGCAGAGGCGGGGAGTTCACCCACGAGCAGTACTTC.

This chain joins TRBV7-3 and TRBJ2-1; D may be TRBD2 (6 bases). The V end was cut by 3 bases, the J end by 5 bases, with 14 bases between. The V gene's germline CDR1 is SGHTA and CDR2 FQGTGA. This CDR3 is 15 amino acids long. The CDR3 DNA reads TGTGCCAGCAGCTTGTACGGGAGAGACGACAATGAGCAGTTCTTC. Residues: CASSLYGRDDNEQFF.